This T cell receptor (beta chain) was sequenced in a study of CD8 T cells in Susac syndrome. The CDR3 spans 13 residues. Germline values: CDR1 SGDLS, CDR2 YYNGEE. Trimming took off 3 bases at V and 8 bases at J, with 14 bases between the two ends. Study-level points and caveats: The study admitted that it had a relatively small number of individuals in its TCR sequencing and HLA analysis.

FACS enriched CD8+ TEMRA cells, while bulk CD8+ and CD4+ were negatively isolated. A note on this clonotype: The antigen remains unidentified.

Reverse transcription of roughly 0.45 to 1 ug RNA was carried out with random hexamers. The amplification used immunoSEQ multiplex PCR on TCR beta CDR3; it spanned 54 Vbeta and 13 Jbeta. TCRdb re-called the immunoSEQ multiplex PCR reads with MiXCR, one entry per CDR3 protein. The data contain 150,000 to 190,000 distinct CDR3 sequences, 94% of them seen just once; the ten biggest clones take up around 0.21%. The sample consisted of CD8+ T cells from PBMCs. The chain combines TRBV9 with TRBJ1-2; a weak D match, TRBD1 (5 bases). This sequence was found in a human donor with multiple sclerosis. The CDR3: CASSGSGRPGYTF. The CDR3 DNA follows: TGTGCCAGCAGCGGCTCGGGACGACCGGGCTACACCTTC.